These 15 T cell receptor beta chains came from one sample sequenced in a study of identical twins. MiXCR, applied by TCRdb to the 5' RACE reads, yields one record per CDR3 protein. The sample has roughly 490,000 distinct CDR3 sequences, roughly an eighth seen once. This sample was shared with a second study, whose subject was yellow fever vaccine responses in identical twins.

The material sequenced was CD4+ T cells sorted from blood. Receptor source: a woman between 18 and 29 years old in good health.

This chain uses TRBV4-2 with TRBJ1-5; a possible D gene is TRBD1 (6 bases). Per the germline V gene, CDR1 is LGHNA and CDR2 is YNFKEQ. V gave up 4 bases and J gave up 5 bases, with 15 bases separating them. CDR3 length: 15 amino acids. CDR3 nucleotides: TGTGCCAGCAGCCCAGAGAGGAAGGGGGATCAGCCCCAGCATTTT. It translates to CASSPERKGDQPQHF.

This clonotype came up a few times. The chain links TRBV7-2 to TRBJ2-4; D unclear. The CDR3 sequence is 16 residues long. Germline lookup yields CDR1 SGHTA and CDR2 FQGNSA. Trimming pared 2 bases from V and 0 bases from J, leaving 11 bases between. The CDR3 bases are TGTGCCAGCAGCTTATCGGCGGTCCTAGCCAAAAACATTCAGTACTTC. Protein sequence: CASSLSAVLAKNIQYF.

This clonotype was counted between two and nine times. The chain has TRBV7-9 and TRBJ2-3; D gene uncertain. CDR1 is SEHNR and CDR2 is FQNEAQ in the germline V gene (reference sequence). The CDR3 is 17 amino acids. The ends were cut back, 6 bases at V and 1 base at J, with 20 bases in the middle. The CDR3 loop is CASRQSSRTPGTDTQYF. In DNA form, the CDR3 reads TGTGCCAGCAGGCAGAGCAGTAGGACCCCAGGCACAGATACGCAGTATTTT.

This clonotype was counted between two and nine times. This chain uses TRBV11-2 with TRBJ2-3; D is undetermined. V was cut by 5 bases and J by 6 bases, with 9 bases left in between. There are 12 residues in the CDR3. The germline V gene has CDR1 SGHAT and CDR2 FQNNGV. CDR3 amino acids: CASSGRFDTQYF. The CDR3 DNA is TGTGCCAGCAGCGGAAGGTTCGATACGCAGTATTTT.

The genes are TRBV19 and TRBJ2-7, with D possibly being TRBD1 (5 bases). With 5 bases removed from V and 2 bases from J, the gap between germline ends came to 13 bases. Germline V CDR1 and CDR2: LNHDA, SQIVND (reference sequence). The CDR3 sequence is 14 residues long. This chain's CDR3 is CASSPRTLTYEQYF. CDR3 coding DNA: TGTGCCAGTAGTCCCCGGACACTCACCTACGAGCAGTACTTC.

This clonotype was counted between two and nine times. The CDR3 region has the DNA TGTGCCAGCAGTTCCGGACTAGCGGGAACGACAGATACGCAGTATTTT. This gives the protein CASSSGLAGTTDTQYF. This chain connects TRBV2 to TRBJ2-3, with TRBD2 identical over 12 bases. The germline V gene encodes CDR1 SNHLY and CDR2 FYNNEI. This CDR3 has 16 residues. The V gene end was trimmed by 5 bases and the J gene end by 3 bases; junction bases not matched to a gene: 6.

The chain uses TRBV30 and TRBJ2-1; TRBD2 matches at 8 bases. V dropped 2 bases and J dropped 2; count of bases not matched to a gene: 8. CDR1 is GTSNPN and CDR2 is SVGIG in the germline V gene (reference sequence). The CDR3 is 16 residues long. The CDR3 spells CAWSSGSYGAYNEQFF. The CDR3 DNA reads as TGTGCCTGGAGTAGCGGGAGTTATGGGGCCTACAATGAGCAGTTCTTC.

This CDR3 reads CASRGDRGIGNIQYF. In nucleotides, the CDR3 is TGTGCCAGCAGGGGGGACAGGGGGATTGGGAACATTCAGTACTTC. The rearrangement links TRBV12-3 or TRBV12-4 to TRBJ2-4; the match to TRBD1 covers 11 bases. The CDR3 covers 15 residues. V trimming: 6 bases; J trimming: 7 bases; junction bases outside the gene matches: 8.

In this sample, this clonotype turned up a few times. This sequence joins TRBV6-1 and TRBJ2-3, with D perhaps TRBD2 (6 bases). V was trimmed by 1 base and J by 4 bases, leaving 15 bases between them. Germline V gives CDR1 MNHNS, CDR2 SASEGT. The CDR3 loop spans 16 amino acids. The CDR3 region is CASSEVGRSFADTQYF. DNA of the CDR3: TGTGCCAGCAGTGAAGTGGGGAGGTCGTTTGCAGATACGCAGTATTTT.

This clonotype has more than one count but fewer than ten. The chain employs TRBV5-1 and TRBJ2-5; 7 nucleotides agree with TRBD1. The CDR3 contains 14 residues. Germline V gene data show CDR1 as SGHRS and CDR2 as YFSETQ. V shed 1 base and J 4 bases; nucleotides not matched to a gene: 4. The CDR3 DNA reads TGCGCCAGCAGCTTGAGAGACAGGGCAGAGACCCAGTACTTC. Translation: CASSLRDRAETQYF.

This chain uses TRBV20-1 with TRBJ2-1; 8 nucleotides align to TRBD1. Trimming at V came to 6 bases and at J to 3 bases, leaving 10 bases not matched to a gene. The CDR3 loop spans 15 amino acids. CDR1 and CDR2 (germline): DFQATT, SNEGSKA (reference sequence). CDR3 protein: CSAPDRAQNYNEQFF. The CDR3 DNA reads TGCAGTGCCCCGGACAGGGCCCAAAACTACAATGAGCAGTTCTTC.

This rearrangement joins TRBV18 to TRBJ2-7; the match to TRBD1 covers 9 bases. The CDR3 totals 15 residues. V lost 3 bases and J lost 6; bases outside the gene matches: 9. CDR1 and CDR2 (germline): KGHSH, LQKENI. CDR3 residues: CASSPRDRVEIEQYF. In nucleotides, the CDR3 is TGTGCCAGCTCACCCCGGGACAGGGTAGAGATCGAGCAGTACTTC.

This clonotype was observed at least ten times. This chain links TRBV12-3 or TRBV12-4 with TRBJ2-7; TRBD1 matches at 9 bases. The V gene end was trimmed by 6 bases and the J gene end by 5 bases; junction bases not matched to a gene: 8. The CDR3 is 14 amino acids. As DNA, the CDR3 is TGTGCCAGCAGCCCGGGACAGGGTTTCCACGAGCAGTACTTC. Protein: CASSPGQGFHEQYF.

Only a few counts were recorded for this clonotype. CDR3 sequence (DNA): TGTGCTAGTGGTTTGTTGGGCGGGGAGGAGACCCAGTACTTC. Translating gives CASGLLGGEETQYF. This chain links TRBV12-5 with TRBJ2-5; TRBD2 might be the D (6 bases). The CDR3 spans 14 residues. Germline V gene lookup returns CDR1 LGHNT and CDR2 FRNRAP. With 2 bases removed from V and 5 bases from J, the gap between germline ends came to 12 bases.

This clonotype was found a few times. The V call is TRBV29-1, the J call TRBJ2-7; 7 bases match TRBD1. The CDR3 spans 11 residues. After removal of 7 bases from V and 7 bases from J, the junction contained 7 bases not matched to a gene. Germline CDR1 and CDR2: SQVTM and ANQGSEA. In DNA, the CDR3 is TGCAGCGCCCGGACAGGTCGGGAGCAGTACTTC. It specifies CSARTGREQYF.